This T cell receptor (beta chain) was sequenced in a study of shared clonotypes between healthy human individuals. Regarding the study as a whole: Only blood was sampled, and tissue TCR repertoires likely differ from blood ones. Among donors, clonotype sharing was expected to be affected by sequencing depth.

Into CD45RA+ naive and CD45RA-negative memory subsets, the CD4+ cells were split. Germline V gives CDR1 MNHNS, CDR2 SASEGT. V shed 3 bases, J shed 0 bases, and the junction held 0 bases outside the gene matches. The CDR3 loop spans 15 amino acids. Note on this clone: Antigen unknown.

The sorted-subset replicate PCRs were given about 200 ng DNA, which is about 30,000 T cell genomes. Clones were read by immunoSEQ multiplex PCR, and TCRdb kept only the in-frame ones, dropping some. Found here are over a million clones, about 80% of them singletons; the top ten hold 0.5% to 0.65%. The receptor's source is a man younger than 30 in good health. Some clones in this sample may be carry-over from other donors' samples. The V call is TRBV6-1, the J call TRBJ1-4, with TRBD1 matching over 8 bases. Sequenced: memory CD4+ T cells from PBMCs. Described subset: CD45RA-negative fraction. CDR3 amino acids: CASSEDRATNEKLFF. In DNA, the CDR3 is TGTGCCAGCAGTGAGGACAGGGCAACTAATGAAAAACTGTTTTTT.